This T cell receptor (beta chain) was recorded in a study of shared clonotypes between healthy human individuals. Across the whole study: The donor pool was made up of a couple of women and three men aged 18 to 49.

Profiled with immunoSEQ multiplex PCR; TCRdb holds only in-frame clones, not every one. Here the sample spans 2 million to 2.5 million clones, approximately 93% being singletons. Regarding this clone: No antigen is known for it.

Study-wide results and caveats: Naive CD4 clonotypes overlapped across a handful of donors at about 5.3%. It was the non-shared clonotypes that had lower generation probabilities than clonotypes shared by all four donors. Naive subsets tended to show greater estimated richness than memory subsets.

Sequenced sample: naive CD4+ T cells from PBMCs. The subset here: CD45RA+ positively selected. This receptor was obtained from a man aged 18 to 30 in good health. Some clones in this sample may be carry-over from other donors' samples.

The CDR3, as DNA: TGTGCCAGCAGAGCCACAGGGGGCGGCGACGAGCAGTACTTC. Amino acids: CASRATGGGDEQYF. The chain has TRBV7-2 and TRBJ2-7; 9 nucleotides align to TRBD1. The CDR3 has 14 residues. Germline V lookup: CDR1 SGHTA, CDR2 FQGNSA. Trimming cost V 6 bases and J 5 bases; bases outside gene matches: 8.